This TCR beta chain was identified in a study of glioma-infiltrating T cells. Study-level findings and limits: Non-neoplastic patients had below-expected tissue-blood divergence, while all gliomas exceeded expectation. Tissue and blood shared very few CDR3 sequences.

This clonotype was picked up many times. Antigen specificity is unknown. There are 13 residues in the CDR3. Looked up from germline, CDR1 is DFQATT and CDR2 is SNEGSKA (reference sequence). The iRepertoire nested amplicon-rescue multiplex PCR amplified TCR alpha and beta CDR3s from RNA. Input was 100-400 ng of tissue mRNA or PBMC total RNA. TCRdb reprocessed the multiplex PCR reads via MiXCR and lists one record per CDR3 protein. This table holds approximately 100,000 distinct CDR3 sequences, around 31% found once. The source is a human donor with low-grade glioma or glioblastoma, undergoing nonglioma brain surgery, or in good health (not recorded which). The specimen sequenced was glioma tissue, nonneoplastic brain tissue, or PBMCs (not recorded which). The gene calls are TRBV20-1 and TRBJ1-4; TRBD1 matches at 7 bases. The CDR3 loop is CSPRADRAEKLFF. CDR3 bases: TGCAGCCCTCGCGCCGACAGGGCTGAAAAACTGTTTTTT.